These T cell receptor beta chains were read from a single sample in a study of graft-versus-host responses after intestinal transplantation. Repertoires were generated with immunoSEQ multiplex PCR, while TCRdb's copy carries only in-frame clones and drops some. Among about 97,000 clones listed, roughly 89% were seen once. No antigen is known for these receptors. Sequenced material: unstimulated CD4+ T cells sorted from spleen or lymph node cells, taken before transplant. These receptor sequences come from a human donor who was the organ donor for an intestinal transplant. CDR3s include the opening cysteine and the closing phenylalanine or tryptophan. A D gene is named only where the DNA matches it firmly. Rows may omit the clone size; those that give it use once, few, many or a size class.

j_call	v_call	clone_size	d_call	cdr3_nt	cdr3_aa
TRBJ2-7	TRBV12-5	.	TRBD1	TGTGCTAGTGGTTGGGGACAGGGGGGCTACGAGCAGTACTTC	CASGWGQGGYEQYF
TRBJ2-3	TRBV4-2	.	TRBD2	TGTGCCAGCAGCCAAACTAGCGGGGGGCCGGATACGCAGTATTTT	CASSQTSGGPDTQYF
TRBJ2-3	TRBV13	.	TRBD2	TGTGCCAGCAGCCCAATATTCAAAGCGCGGGGGGGCGGCGCAGATACGCAGTATTTT	CASSPIFKARGGGADTQYF
TRBJ2-7	TRBV7-9	.	TRBD1	TGTGCCAGCAGCTTAGAGTTGGGGGGACAGGGGGCTTCGGCCTACGAGCAGTACTTC	CASSLELGGQGASAYEQYF
TRBJ2-7	TRBV19	.	.	TGTGCCAGCAGGCAAAGCGGCTCCTACGAGCAGTACTTC	CASRQSGSYEQYF
TRBJ1-1	TRBV19	.	TRBD1	TGTGCCAGTAGTACTGGGACAGCGAACACTGAAGCTTTCTTT	CASSTGTANTEAFF
TRBJ2-3	TRBV4-2	.	TRBD2	TGTGCCAAACAGCGGGGGCGCCGCACAGATACGCAGTATTTT	CAKQRGRRTDTQYF
TRBJ2-3	TRBV7-2	.	TRBD2	TGTGCCAGCAGCAAATGGGGGGGATTCACAGATACGCAGTATTTT	CASSKWGGFTDTQYF
TRBJ2-5	TRBV4-2	.	TRBD1	TGTGCCAGCAGCCAGGGACAGGGTAAAGAGACCCAGTACTTC	CASSQGQGKETQYF
TRBJ1-1	TRBV5-1	.	TRBD1	TGCGCCAGCAGCCGACAGGGGAGGGGGACTGAAGCTTTCTTT	CASSRQGRGTEAFF
TRBJ2-7	TRBV19	.	.	TGTGCCAGTAGTAAGCGTGTGGGGCGTTCCTACGAGCAGTACTTC	CASSKRVGRSYEQYF
TRBJ1-2	TRBV28	.	.	TGTGCCAGCAGTTTATGGGCAGGGTCATATGGCTACACCTTC	CASSLWAGSYGYTF
TRBJ2-1	TRBV9	.	TRBD2	TGTGCCAGCAGCGTAGGGTTCCGGGGGGGAGGGGATGAGCAGTTCTTC	CASSVGFRGGGDEQFF
TRBJ2-5	TRBV5-1	.	TRBD2	TGCGCCAGCACCCAAGGACTAGCCGTTGGTGAGACCCAGTACTTC	CASTQGLAVGETQYF
TRBJ1-2	TRBV5-4	.	TRBD1	TGTGCCAGCAGCCCGACACAGGGGGCAAACTATGGCTACACCTTC	CASSPTQGANYGYTF
TRBJ2-2	TRBV6-5	.	TRBD2	TGTGCCAGCAGTTACTTCCGGGGGGTCGGGGAGCTGTTTTTT	CASSYFRGVGELFF
TRBJ2-7	TRBV4-1	.	.	TGCGCCAGCAGCCGTGGACAGAGCTCCTACGAGCAGTACTTC	CASSRGQSSYEQYF
TRBJ2-7	TRBV5-1	.	.	TGCGCCAGCAGCCTTACCACTAGTTCCTACGAGCAGTACTTC	CASSLTTSSYEQYF
TRBJ1-5	TRBV18	.	.	TGTGCCAGCTCACCACACCCGGGGGGAAATCAGCCCCAGCATTTT	CASSPHPGGNQPQHF
TRBJ2-7	TRBV13	.	.	TGTGCCAGCAGCTTCGACAGTACCTACGAGCAGTACTTC	CASSFDSTYEQYF
TRBJ1-6	TRBV19	.	.	TGTGCCAGTAGTATGGGGGCGAAGAATTCACCCCTCCACTTT	CASSMGAKNSPLHF
TRBJ2-3	TRBV6-6	.	TRBD2	TGTGCCAGCAGTTCAGGACTAGCGGGGGAGGATACGCAGTATTTT	CASSSGLAGEDTQYF
TRBJ1-1	TRBV4-1	.	TRBD1	TGCGCCAGCAGCCAACGGACAGGCTCTGAAGCTTTCTTT	CASSQRTGSEAFF
TRBJ2-5	TRBV4-2	.	TRBD1	TGTGCCAGCAGCCAAGAAGGGGGCACGGAGACCCAGTACTTC	CASSQEGGTETQYF
TRBJ2-7	TRBV19	.	.	TGTGCCAGTAGTATAGACGCGGGTAGAGGCTCCTACGAGCAGTACTTC	CASSIDAGRGSYEQYF
TRBJ2-3	TRBV13	.	TRBD2	TGTGCCAGCAGCTTAGCAGGACTAGCGGAAAGCACAGATACGCAGTATTTT	CASSLAGLAESTDTQYF
TRBJ1-6	TRBV5-5	.	.	TGTGCCAGCAGCTTGTCGTCGGGTTATAATTCACCCCTCCACTTT	CASSLSSGYNSPLHF
TRBJ2-5	TRBV19	.	TRBD2	TGTGCCAGTAGTAGCCCCGGGACTACGGAGACCCAGTACTTC	CASSSPGTTETQYF
TRBJ1-2	TRBV4-3	.	.	TGCGCCAGCAGCCAAGGCGAGATGAACTATGGCTACACCTTC	CASSQGEMNYGYTF
TRBJ1-1	TRBV25-1	.	.	TGTGCCAGCAGTCCAAGAGGGAGTGGGTACACTGAAGCTTTCTTT	CASSPRGSGYTEAFF
TRBJ1-5	TRBV10-2	.	TRBD1	TGCGCCAGCAGTGGACAGGGCTCCAATCAGCCCCAGCATTTT	CASSGQGSNQPQHF
TRBJ2-7	TRBV27	.	.	TGTGCCAGCAGTTTAATGCGGAAATCCTACGAGCAGTACTTC	CASSLMRKSYEQYF
TRBJ1-1	TRBV7-3	.	TRBD1	TGTGCCAGCAGCTCCTCGACAGGGGATTACACTGAAGCTTTCTTT	CASSSSTGDYTEAFF
TRBJ2-1	TRBV4-2	.	.	TGTGCCAGCAGCCAGGACACTAGCAGAGAGCAGTTCTTC	CASSQDTSREQFF
TRBJ2-7	TRBV25-1	.	.	TGTGCCAGCAGTGAATTAGTCGCTTCCGAGCAGTACTTC	CASSELVASEQYF
TRBJ2-3	TRBV6-6	.	.	TGTGCCAGCAGTTTAACGAGGACAGATACGCAGTATTTT	CASSLTRTDTQYF
TRBJ2-1	TRBV4-2	.	TRBD2	TGTGCCAGCAGCCTCGGACTAGCGGGGGGTCAGGATGAGCAGTTCTTC	CASSLGLAGGQDEQFF
TRBJ2-7	TRBV7-2	.	TRBD1	TGTGCCAGCAGCTTAGGGGACAGGGGCTACGAGCAGTACTTC	CASSLGDRGYEQYF
TRBJ2-2	TRBV18	.	.	TGTGCCAGCTCACCTACGGTCCCCAACACCGGGGAGCTGTTTTTT	CASSPTVPNTGELFF
TRBJ1-1	TRBV30	.	.	TGTGCCTGTTCTATTCCTGAAGCTTTCTTT	CACSIPEAFF
TRBJ1-2	TRBV7-3	.	TRBD1	TGTGCCAGCAGCTTGGGACAGTTGGGCAACTATGGCTACACCTTC	CASSLGQLGNYGYTF
TRBJ2-2	TRBV11-2	.	.	TGTGCCAGCATCCCCTCTACGAACACCGGGGAGCTGTTTTTT	CASIPSTNTGELFF
TRBJ2-7	TRBV19	.	.	TGTGCCAGTAGCGCCCGCCAGGCCGTGTACGAGCAGTACTTC	CASSARQAVYEQYF
TRBJ2-2	TRBV6-7	few	.	TGTGCCAGCAGTTACGTAGGGGAGCTGTTTTTT	CASSYVGELFF
TRBJ2-2	TRBV6-1	.	.	TGTGCCAGCAGTGAAGCGCTAGACACCGGGGAGCTGTTTTTT	CASSEALDTGELFF
TRBJ2-3	TRBV7-7	.	.	TGTGCTAGCAGCCCCACCCCGGCGGGACAGATGGGAGATACGCAGTATTTT	CASSPTPAGQMGDTQYF
TRBJ2-1	TRBV4-3	.	.	TGCGCCAGCAGCCAAGCGATCCGGGGGGCCGCCTACAATGAGCAGTTCTTC	CASSQAIRGAAYNEQFF
TRBJ1-3	TRBV5-1	.	TRBD1	TGCGCCAGCAGCTCAGGACAGGGGGGGCCTTTCTCTGGAAACACCATATATTTT	CASSSGQGGPFSGNTIYF
TRBJ1-5	TRBV30	.	.	TGTGCCTGGAGTCGGGGTCACAGTCAGCCCCAGCATTTT	CAWSRGHSQPQHF
TRBJ2-1	TRBV7-2	.	TRBD2	TGTGCCAGCAGCCCCCGTGGTAGCGGGGATGAGCAGTTCTTC	CASSPRGSGDEQFF
TRBJ2-5	TRBV20-1	once	.	TGCAGTGCTTCTCAAGAGACCCAGTACTTC	CSASQETQYF
TRBJ1-1	TRBV4-3	.	TRBD1	TGCGCCAGCAGCAGCGACAGGGATCTTGAAGCTTTCTTT	CASSSDRDLEAFF